The text below deals with one TCR beta chain. Its antigen is unidentified. Nobody among the patients had been given any treatment before thyroid surgery. The data belong to a study of metastatic and nonmetastatic thyroid tumors. Study findings and constraints: As reported, TCR beta diversity in blood and tumor was significantly higher in malignant thyroid tumors than in benign nodules.

There are 16 residues in the CDR3. With V trimmed by 1 base and J by 4 bases, 5 bases remained unmatched. Germline CDR1 SGHTA, CDR2 FQGNSA. In the original workflow: Built for papillary thyroid cancer, a distant-metastasis classifier drew on CDR3 differences across clinicopathological groups. TCRdb re-processed the PCR reads through MiXCR. What appears here as the V and J calls and clone size reflects TCRdb's work, not the paper's. The table shows almost 5,500 clones, with around 37% occurring only once. The sequencing input was adjacent normal tissue. The clonotype was recovered from a female donor with papillary thyroid cancer or a benign thyroid nodule (not recorded which). Some clones in this sample may be carry-over from other donors' samples. The chain couples TRBV7-2 to TRBJ2-7; 12 positions agree with TRBD1. The CDR3 is CASSLVAGQGAYEQYF. The CDR3 region has the DNA TGTGCCAGCAGCTTAGTCGCGGGACAGGGGGCTTACGAGCAGTACTTC.